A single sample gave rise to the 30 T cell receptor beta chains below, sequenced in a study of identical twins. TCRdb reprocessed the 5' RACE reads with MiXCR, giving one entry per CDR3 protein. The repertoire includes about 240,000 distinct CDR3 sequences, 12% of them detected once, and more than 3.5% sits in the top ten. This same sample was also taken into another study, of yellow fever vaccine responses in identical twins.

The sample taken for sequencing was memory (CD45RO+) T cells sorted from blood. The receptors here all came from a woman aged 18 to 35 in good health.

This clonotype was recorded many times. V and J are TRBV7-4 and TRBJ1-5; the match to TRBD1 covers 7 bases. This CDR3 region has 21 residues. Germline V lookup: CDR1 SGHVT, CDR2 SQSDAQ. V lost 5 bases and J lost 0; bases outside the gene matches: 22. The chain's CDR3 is CASSPPCPSRGFTYSNQPQHF. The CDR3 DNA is TGTGCCAGCAGCCCCCCATGCCCGAGCAGGGGGTTTACATATAGCAATCAGCCCCAGCATTTT.

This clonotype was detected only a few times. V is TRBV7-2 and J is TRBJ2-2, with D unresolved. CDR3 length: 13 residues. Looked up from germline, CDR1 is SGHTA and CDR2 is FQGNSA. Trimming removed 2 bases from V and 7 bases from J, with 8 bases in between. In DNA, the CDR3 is TGTGCCAGCAGCTTAAGTAGAGGCGGGGAGCTGTTTTTT. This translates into CASSLSRGGELFF.

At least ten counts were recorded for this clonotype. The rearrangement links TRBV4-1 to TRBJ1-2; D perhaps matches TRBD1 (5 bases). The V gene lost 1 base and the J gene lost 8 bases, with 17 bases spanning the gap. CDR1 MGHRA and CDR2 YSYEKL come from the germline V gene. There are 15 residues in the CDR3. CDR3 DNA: TGCGCCAGCAGCCAAGTACTAAGAGGGGAGCGCGGCTACACCTTC. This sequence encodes CASSQVLRGERGYTF.

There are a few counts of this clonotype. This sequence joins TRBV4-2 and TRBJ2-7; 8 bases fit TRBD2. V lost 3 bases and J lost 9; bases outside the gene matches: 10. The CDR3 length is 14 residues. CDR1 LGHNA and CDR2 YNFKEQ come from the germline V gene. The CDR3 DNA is TGTGCCAGCAGCCACCCCGGGACTAGTCTGGCGCAGTACTTC. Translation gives CASSHPGTSLAQYF.

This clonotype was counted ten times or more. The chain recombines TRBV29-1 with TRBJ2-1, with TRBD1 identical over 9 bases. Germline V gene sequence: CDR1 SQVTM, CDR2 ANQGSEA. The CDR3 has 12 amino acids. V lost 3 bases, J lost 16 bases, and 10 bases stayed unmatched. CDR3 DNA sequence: TGCAGCGTTGATAAGGGACAGGGAAAGTTCTTCTTC. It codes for CSVDKGQGKFFF.

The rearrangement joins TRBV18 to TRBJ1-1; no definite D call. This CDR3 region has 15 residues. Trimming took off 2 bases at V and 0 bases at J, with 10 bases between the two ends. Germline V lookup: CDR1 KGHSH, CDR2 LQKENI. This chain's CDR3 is CASSPEGGMNTEAFF. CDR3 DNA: TGTGCCAGCTCACCAGAAGGAGGCATGAACACTGAAGCTTTCTTT.

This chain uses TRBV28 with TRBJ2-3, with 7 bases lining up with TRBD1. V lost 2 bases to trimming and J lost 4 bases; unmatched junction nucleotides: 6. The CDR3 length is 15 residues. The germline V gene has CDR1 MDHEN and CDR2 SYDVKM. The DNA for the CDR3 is TGTGCCAGCAGTTTACTCCGACAGGGCTCAGATACGCAGTATTTT. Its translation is CASSLLRQGSDTQYF. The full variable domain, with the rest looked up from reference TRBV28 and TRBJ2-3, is DVKVTQSSRYLVKRTGEKVFLECVQDMDHENMFWYRQDPGLGLRLIYFSYDVKMKEKGDIPEGYSVSREKKERFSLILESASTNQTSMYLCASSLLRQGSDTQYFGPGTRLTVL.

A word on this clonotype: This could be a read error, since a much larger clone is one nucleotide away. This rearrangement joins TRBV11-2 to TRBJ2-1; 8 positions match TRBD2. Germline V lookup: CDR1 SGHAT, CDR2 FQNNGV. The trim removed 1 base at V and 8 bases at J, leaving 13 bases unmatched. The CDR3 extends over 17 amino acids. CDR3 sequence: CASSLVAGTCGGYEQFF. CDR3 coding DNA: TGTGCCAGCAGCTTAGTTGCCGGGACTTGCGGGGGGTATGAGCAGTTCTTC.

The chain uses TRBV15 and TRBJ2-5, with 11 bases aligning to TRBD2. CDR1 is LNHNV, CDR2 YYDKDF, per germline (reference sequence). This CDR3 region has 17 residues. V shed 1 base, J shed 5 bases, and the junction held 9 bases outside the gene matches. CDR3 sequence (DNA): TGTGCCACCAGCAGAGGTGGTAGCGGGGGGGCCGCTGAGACCCAGTACTTC. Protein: CATSRGGSGGAAETQYF.

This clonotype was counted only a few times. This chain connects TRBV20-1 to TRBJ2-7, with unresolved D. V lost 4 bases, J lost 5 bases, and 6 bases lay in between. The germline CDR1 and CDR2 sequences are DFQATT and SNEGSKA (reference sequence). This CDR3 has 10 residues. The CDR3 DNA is TGCAGTGCTAATGGCCACGAGCAGTACTTC. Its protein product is CSANGHEQYF.

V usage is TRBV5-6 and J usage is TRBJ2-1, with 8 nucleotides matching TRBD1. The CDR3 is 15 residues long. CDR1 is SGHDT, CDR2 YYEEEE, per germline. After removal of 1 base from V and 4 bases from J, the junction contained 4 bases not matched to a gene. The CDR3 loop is CASSLIGTGYNEQFF. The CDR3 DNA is TGTGCCAGCAGCTTGATTGGGACAGGTTACAATGAGCAGTTCTTC.

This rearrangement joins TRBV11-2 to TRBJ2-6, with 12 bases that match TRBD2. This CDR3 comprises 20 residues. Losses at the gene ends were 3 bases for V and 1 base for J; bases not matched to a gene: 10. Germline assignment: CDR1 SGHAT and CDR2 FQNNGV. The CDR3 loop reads CASSFRLAGAILSGANVLTF. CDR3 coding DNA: TGTGCCAGCAGCTTCCGACTAGCGGGAGCCATTTTATCTGGGGCCAACGTCCTGACTTTC.

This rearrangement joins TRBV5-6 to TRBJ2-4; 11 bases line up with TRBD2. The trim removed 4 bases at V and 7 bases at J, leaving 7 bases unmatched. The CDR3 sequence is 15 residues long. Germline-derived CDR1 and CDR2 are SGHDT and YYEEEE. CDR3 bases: TGTGCCAGCAGCGCGTTAGGGACTAGCGGCAACATTCAGTACTTC. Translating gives CASSALGTSGNIQYF. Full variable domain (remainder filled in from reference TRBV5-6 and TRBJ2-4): DAGVTQSPTHLIKTRGQQVTLRCSPKSGHDTVSWYQQALGQGPQFIFQYYEEEERQRGNFPDRFSGHQFPNYSSELNVNALLLGDSALYLCASSALGTSGNIQYFGAGTRLSVL.

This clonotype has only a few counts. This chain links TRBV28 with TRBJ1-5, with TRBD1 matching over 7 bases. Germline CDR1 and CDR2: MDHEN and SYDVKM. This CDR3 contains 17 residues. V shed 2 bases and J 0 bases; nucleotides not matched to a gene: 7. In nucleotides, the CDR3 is TGTGCCAGCAGTTTAGGGGGGACAGTCCGTAGCAATCAGCCCCAGCATTTT. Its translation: CASSLGGTVRSNQPQHF.

CDR3 amino acids: CASSDQMTRTTDTQYF. As DNA, the CDR3 is TGTGCCAGCAGCGACCAAATGACTAGAACCACAGATACGCAGTATTTT. The chain carries TRBV5-6 and TRBJ2-3, with TRBD2 as a possible D gene (6 bases). Germline V gives CDR1 SGHDT, CDR2 YYEEEE. V gave up 4 bases and J gave up 2 bases, with 17 bases separating them. The CDR3 runs to 16 residues. The complete variable domain, with remaining parts taken from reference TRBV5-6 and TRBJ2-3, reads DAGVTQSPTHLIKTRGQQVTLRCSPKSGHDTVSWYQQALGQGPQFIFQYYEEEERQRGNFPDRFSGHQFPNYSSELNVNALLLGDSALYLCASSDQMTRTTDTQYFGPGTRLTVL.

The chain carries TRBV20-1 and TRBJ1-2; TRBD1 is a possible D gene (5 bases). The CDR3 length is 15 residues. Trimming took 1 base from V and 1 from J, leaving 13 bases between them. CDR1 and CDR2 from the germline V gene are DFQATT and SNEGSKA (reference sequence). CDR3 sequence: CSARGPGRLNYGYTF. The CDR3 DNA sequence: TGCAGTGCTAGAGGACCGGGACGCCTTAACTATGGCTACACCTTC.

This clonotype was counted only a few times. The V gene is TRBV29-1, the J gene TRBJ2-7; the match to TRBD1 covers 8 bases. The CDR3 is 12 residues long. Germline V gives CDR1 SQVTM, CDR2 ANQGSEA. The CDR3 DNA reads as TGCAGTCACACAGGGGGTTCCTACGAGCAGTACTTC. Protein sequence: CSHTGGSYEQYF.

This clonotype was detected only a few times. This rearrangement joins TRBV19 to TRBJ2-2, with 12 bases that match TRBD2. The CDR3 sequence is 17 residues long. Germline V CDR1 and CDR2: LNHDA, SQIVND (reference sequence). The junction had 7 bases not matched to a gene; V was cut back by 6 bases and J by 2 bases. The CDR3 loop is CASRFTSGGPNTGELFF. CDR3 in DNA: TGTGCCAGTAGATTTACTAGCGGGGGGCCAAACACCGGGGAGCTGTTTTTT.

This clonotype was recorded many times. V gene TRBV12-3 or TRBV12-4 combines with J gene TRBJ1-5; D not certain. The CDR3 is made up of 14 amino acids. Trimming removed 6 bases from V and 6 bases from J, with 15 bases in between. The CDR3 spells CASSPRVLGQPQHF. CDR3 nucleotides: TGTGCCAGCAGCCCTAGGGTTTTGGGTCAGCCCCAGCATTTT.

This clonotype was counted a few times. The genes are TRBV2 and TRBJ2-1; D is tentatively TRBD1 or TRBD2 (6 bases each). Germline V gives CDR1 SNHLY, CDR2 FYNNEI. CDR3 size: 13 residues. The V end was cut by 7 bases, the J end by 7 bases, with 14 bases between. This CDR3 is CASNQRGGNEQFF. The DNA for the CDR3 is TGTGCCAGCAACCAACGAGGGGGGAATGAGCAGTTCTTC.

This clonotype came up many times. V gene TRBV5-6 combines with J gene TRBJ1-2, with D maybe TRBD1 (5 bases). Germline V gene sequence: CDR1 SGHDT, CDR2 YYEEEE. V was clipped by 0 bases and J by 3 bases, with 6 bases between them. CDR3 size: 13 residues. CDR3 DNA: TGTGCCAGCAGCTTGGGAGGGGACTATGGCTACACCTTC. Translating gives CASSLGGDYGYTF.

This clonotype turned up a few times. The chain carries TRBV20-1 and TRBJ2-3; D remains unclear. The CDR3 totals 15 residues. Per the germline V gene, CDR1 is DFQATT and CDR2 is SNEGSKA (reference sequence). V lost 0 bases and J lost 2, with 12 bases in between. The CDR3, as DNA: TGCAGTGCTAGAGATGAGGCGGCCTACACAGATACGCAGTATTTT. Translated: CSARDEAAYTDTQYF.

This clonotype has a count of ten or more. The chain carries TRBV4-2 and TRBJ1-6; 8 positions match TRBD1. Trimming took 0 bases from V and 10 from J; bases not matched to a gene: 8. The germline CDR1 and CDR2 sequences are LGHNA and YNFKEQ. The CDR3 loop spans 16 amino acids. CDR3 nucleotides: TGTGCCAGCAGCCAAGATAGGCAGGGGGCAGGGTCACCCCTCCACTTT. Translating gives CASSQDRQGAGSPLHF.

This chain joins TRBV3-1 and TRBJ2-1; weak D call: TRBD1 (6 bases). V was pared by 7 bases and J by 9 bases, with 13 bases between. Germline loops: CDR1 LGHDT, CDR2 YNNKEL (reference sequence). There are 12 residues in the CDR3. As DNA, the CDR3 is TGTGCCAGCAACTCAGGGGTCGGTGAGCAGTTCTTC. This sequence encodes CASNSGVGEQFF.

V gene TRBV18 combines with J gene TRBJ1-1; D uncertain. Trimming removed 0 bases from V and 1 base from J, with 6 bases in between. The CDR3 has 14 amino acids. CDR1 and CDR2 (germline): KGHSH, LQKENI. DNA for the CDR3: TGTGCCAGCTCACCACCGCGAAAGAACACTGAAGCTTTCTTT. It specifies CASSPPRKNTEAFF.

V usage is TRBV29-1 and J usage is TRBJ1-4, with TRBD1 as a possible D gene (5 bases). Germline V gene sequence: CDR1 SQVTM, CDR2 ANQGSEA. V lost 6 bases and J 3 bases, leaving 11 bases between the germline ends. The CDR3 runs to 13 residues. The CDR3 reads CSVSGTSNEKLFF. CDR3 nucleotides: TGCAGCGTCTCCGGGACTTCTAATGAAAAACTGTTTTTT.

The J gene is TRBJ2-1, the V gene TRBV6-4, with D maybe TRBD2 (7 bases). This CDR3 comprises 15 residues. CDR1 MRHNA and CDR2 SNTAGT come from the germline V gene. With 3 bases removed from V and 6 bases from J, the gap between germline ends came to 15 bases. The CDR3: CASSELSGGGNEQFF. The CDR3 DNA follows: TGTGCCAGCAGTGAACTCTCGGGGGGCGGCAATGAGCAGTTCTTC.

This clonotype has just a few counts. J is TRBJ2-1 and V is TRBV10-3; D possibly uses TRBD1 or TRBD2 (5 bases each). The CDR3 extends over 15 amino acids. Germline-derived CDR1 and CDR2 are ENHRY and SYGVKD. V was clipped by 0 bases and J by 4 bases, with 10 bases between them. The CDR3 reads CAISESRGQYNEQFF. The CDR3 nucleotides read TGTGCCATCAGTGAGTCCCGGGGCCAATACAATGAGCAGTTCTTC.

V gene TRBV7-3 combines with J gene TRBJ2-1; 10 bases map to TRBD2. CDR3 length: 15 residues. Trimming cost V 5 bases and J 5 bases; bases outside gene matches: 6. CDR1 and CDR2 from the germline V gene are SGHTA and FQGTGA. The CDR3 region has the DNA TGTGCCAGCAGCCCAACGACTAGCGGGCACAATGAGCAGTTCTTC. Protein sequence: CASSPTTSGHNEQFF. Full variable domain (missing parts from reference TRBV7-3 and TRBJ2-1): GAGVSQTPSNKVTEKGKYVELRCDPISGHTALYWYRQSLGQGPEFLIYFQGTGAADDSGLPNDRFFAVRPEGSVSTLKIQRTERGDSAVYLCASSPTTSGHNEQFFGPGTRLTVL.

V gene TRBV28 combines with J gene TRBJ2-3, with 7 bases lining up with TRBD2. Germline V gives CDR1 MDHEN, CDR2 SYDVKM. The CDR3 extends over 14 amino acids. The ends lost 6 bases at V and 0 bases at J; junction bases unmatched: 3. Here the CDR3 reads CASRPGGSTDTQYF. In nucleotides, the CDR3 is TGTGCCAGCAGGCCGGGGGGTAGCACAGATACGCAGTATTTT.